The 28 T cell receptor beta chains listed next were all sequenced from one sample in a study of T cells in Graves' hyperthyroidism and ophthalmopathy. RNA transcripts provided the source from which TCR beta CDR3 regions were amplified. Using the HTBI primer set, a first-round RT-PCR was run on the TCR CDR3. TCRdb itself ran the multiplex PCR reads through MiXCR, one entry per CDR3 protein. The table has roughly 710,000 distinct CDR3 sequences, about a third seen once. The sequencing input was blood. Every receptor here comes from a middle-aged woman with Graves' hyperthyroidism.

Remarks on this clonotype: A much larger clone is a single base away; this may be a read error. The V call is TRBV2, the J call TRBJ2-2; D perhaps matches TRBD2 (5 bases). The CDR3 has 10 amino acids. From germline, CDR1 is SNHLY and CDR2 FYNNEI. For the CDR3, the DNA is TGTGCCAGCGGGCCCGGGGAGCTGCTTTTT. It is translated as CASGPGELLF.

The chain couples TRBV24-1 to TRBJ2-1, with TRBD2 as a possible D gene (6 bases). Trimming took off 7 bases at V and 1 base at J, with 7 bases between the two ends. The germline gives CDR1 KGHDR, CDR2 SFDVKD. The CDR3 has 13 amino acids. The CDR3: CATRRDSYNEQFF. CDR3 nucleotides: TGTGCCACCAGGCGGGATTCCTACAATGAGCAGTTCTTC.

The rearrangement links TRBV5-6 to TRBJ1-5; D might be TRBD1 (6 bases). Between the trimmed V and J ends, which lost 4 bases and 4 bases, there was a span of 24 bases. Germline values: CDR1 SGHDT, CDR2 YYEEEE. The CDR3 contains 18 residues. The CDR3 reads CASSRAGTTLGRNQPQHF. The CDR3 DNA reads as TGTGCCAGCAGCCGAGCAGGGACAACTCTTGGTCGGAATCAGCCCCAGCATTTT.

The genes are TRBV7-2 and TRBJ2-5, with 7 bases lining up with TRBD2. The CDR3 is 15 residues long. Germline lookup yields CDR1 SGHTA and CDR2 FQGNSA. V shed 4 bases and J 4 bases; nucleotides not matched to a gene: 9. The CDR3 here is CASSSVGGGRETQYF. The CDR3, as DNA: TGTGCCAGCAGCTCAGTTGGGGGAGGGCGAGAGACCCAGTACTTC.

The CDR3 DNA sequence: TGTGCCAGCAACCACGGATCCCGGGACACACTCCAAGAGACCCAGTACTTC. Translated: CASNHGSRDTLQETQYF. The rearrangement joins TRBV25-1 to TRBJ2-5; possible D gene TRBD1, 6 bases. Trimming took off 7 bases at V and 1 base at J, with 22 bases between the two ends. This CDR3 spans 17 amino acids. Germline V gives CDR1 MGHDK, CDR2 SYGVNS.

The V and J genes are TRBV5-1 and TRBJ1-2; D ambiguous. From germline, CDR1 is SGHRS and CDR2 YFSETQ. This CDR3 is 11 amino acids long. Between the trimmed V and J ends, which lost 4 bases and 10 bases, there was a span of 11 bases. CDR3 sequence: CASSRAGFYTF. The CDR3 DNA sequence: TGCGCCAGCAGCCGGGCCGGCTTCTACACCTTC.

The chain recombines TRBV6-1 with TRBJ2-2, with 8 bases matching TRBD2. With V trimmed by 5 bases and J by 4 bases, 12 bases remained unmatched. The CDR3 has 17 residues. Germline V gene sequence: CDR1 MNHNS, CDR2 SASEGT. Here the CDR3 DNA reads TGTGCCAGCAGTCTTACCTTCTCGGGGGGGCCCACCGGGGAGCTGTTTTTT. It encodes CASSLTFSGGPTGELFF.

This clonotype has more than one count but fewer than ten. The chain combines TRBV6-2 or TRBV6-3 with TRBJ1-6, with D unclear. The CDR3 is made up of 14 amino acids. Between the trimmed V and J ends, which lost 4 bases and 8 bases, there was a span of 12 bases. In germline, CDR1 is MNHEY, CDR2 SVGEGT. The CDR3 is CASSSDGRDSPLHF. CDR3 nucleotides: TGTGCCAGCAGTTCGGACGGGCGGGATTCACCCCTCCACTTT.

A remark on this clonotype: This may stem from a read error, because a much larger clone lies one nucleotide away. V and J are TRBV9 and TRBJ1-3; D is undetermined. Germline CDR1 SGDLS, CDR2 YYNGEE. This CDR3 contains 14 residues. DNA of the CDR3: TGTGCCAGTAACAGTGCGAACTCTAGAAACACCATATATTTT. It specifies CASNSANSRNTIYF. Looking up the rest from reference TRBV9 and TRBJ1-3 gives the full variable domain: DSGVTQTPKHLITATGQRVTLRCSPRSGDLSVYWYQQSLDQGLQFLIQYYNGEERAKGNILERFSAQQFPDLHSELNLSSLELGDSALYFCASNSANSRNTIYFGEGSWLTVV.

V usage is TRBV5-5 and J usage is TRBJ2-7; D uncertain. The CDR3 has 15 residues. The V end was cut by 0 bases, the J end by 3 bases, with 13 bases between. The germline CDR1 and CDR2 sequences are SGHKS and YYEKEE (reference sequence). The CDR3 sequence: CASSLVAGGDYEQYF. As DNA, the CDR3 is TGTGCCAGCAGCTTGGTAGCAGGTGGGGACTACGAGCAGTACTTC.

This clonotype came up many times. This sequence joins TRBV7-9 and TRBJ2-5; the D is unclear. CDR3 size: 14 residues. V was pared by 1 base and J by 2 bases, with 8 bases between. Germline-derived CDR1 and CDR2 are SEHNR and FQNEAQ (reference sequence). The CDR3 here is CASSLGPVQETQYF. DNA for the CDR3: TGTGCCAGCAGCTTAGGCCCGGTACAAGAGACCCAGTACTTC. Combining the CDR3 with reference TRBV7-9 and TRBJ2-5 gives the whole variable domain DTGVSQNPRHKITKRGQNVTFRCDPISEHNRLYWYRQTLGQGPEFLTYFQNEAQLEKSRLLSDRFSAERPKGSFSTLEIQRTEQGDSAMYLCASSLGPVQETQYFGPGTRLLVL.

This clonotype came up many times. This chain joins TRBV20-1 and TRBJ1-6, with a possible D match to TRBD1 (6 bases). The germline V gene has CDR1 DFQATT and CDR2 SNEGSKA (reference sequence). The CDR3 sequence is 14 residues long. Trimming pared 6 bases from V and 8 bases from J, leaving 17 bases between. CDR3 sequence reads: CSAPGGTFDSPLHF. CDR3 nucleotides: TGCAGTGCCCCGGGGGGGACATTTGATTCACCCCTCCACTTT.

With regard to this clonotype: This may be a read error, as it is one base from a much larger clone. The rearrangement uses TRBV29-1 and TRBJ1-4; D is ambiguous. Trimming left V 6 bases short and J 3 bases short, with 14 bases between. Germline assignment: CDR1 SQVTM and CDR2 ANQGSEA. The CDR3 extends over 14 amino acids. The CDR3 DNA is TGCAGCGTGTTAATGAAAAACGCTAATGAAAAACTGTTTTTT. Translation: CSVLMKNANEKLFF.

In its sample, this clonotype was seen many times. The rearrangement uses TRBV15 and TRBJ1-1; no definite D call. V was pared by 0 bases and J by 1 base, with 3 bases between. The CDR3 extends over 13 amino acids. The germline gives CDR1 LNHNV, CDR2 YYDKDF (reference sequence). The CDR3 reads CATSRDPNTEAFF. Here the CDR3 DNA reads TGTGCCACCAGCAGAGATCCGAACACTGAAGCTTTCTTT.

The table lists this clonotype with many counts. The J gene is TRBJ1-1, the V gene TRBV20-1; D uncertain. CDR1 DFQATT and CDR2 SNEGSKA come from the germline V gene (reference sequence). V was clipped by 0 bases and J by 1 base, with 15 bases between them. The CDR3 is 16 residues long. The CDR3, as DNA: TGCAGTGCTAGAGATCCTGTAGGCGACAAGAACACTGAAGCTTTCTTT. This sequence encodes CSARDPVGDKNTEAFF.

The gene calls are TRBV15 and TRBJ1-2; D is ambiguous. The V end lost 6 bases, the J end lost 4 bases, and 12 bases lay between the germline ends. CDR1 and CDR2 from the germline V gene are LNHNV and YYDKDF (reference sequence). The CDR3 length is 13 residues. Here the CDR3 reads CATSSPDLYGYTF. CDR3 coding DNA: TGTGCCACCAGTAGTCCCGACCTCTATGGCTACACCTTC.

This clonotype showed up many times. CDR3 DNA sequence: TGCAGTGCTGGTAGAACTAGGTCCCTCGAGCAGTACTTC. Encoded protein: CSAGRTRSLEQYF. The chain is built from TRBV20-1 and TRBJ2-7; D is perhaps TRBD2 (5 bases). The CDR3 consists of 13 residues. Trimming stripped 5 bases from V and 6 bases from J, with 17 bases between. Germline V gene lookup returns CDR1 DFQATT and CDR2 SNEGSKA (reference sequence).

This clonotype occurred a few times. The chain uses TRBV20-1 and TRBJ2-7; D gene unclear. The CDR3 is 15 amino acids. Trimming left V 1 base short and J 2 bases short, with 15 bases between. CDR1 and CDR2 (germline): DFQATT, SNEGSKA (reference sequence). CDR3 sequence reads: CSARVPTQLPYEQYF. DNA of the CDR3: TGCAGTGCTAGAGTTCCGACCCAGCTCCCCTACGAGCAGTACTTC.

The CDR3, as DNA: TGTGCCAGCAGCCAAAGAACCGGGACTATCTCCTACGAGCAGTACTTC. Residues: CASSQRTGTISYEQYF. V and J are TRBV7-9 and TRBJ2-7; 7 positions match TRBD2. J gave up 0 bases and V 5 bases, and 10 bases lay outside the gene matches. The CDR3 totals 16 residues. Germline values: CDR1 SEHNR, CDR2 FQNEAQ (reference sequence). The whole variable domain, filled in from reference TRBV7-9 and TRBJ2-7, reads DTGVSQNPRHKITKRGQNVTFRCDPISEHNRLYWYRQTLGQGPEFLTYFQNEAQLEKSRLLSDRFSAERPKGSFSTLEIQRTEQGDSAMYLCASSQRTGTISYEQYFGPGTRLTVT.

This clonotype was detected many times. The V and J genes are TRBV12-3 or TRBV12-4 and TRBJ1-1; 8 bases match TRBD1. This CDR3 spans 12 amino acids. J lost 5 bases, V lost 7 bases, and 3 bases had no gene match. CDR3 coding DNA: TGTGCCAGCACACAGGGGGGTACTGAAGCTTTCTTT. As protein: CASTQGGTEAFF.

In its sample, this clonotype was seen a few times. V gene TRBV3-1 combines with J gene TRBJ1-1; a possible D gene is TRBD1 (6 bases). The CDR3 spans 13 residues. Germline CDR1 LGHDT, CDR2 YNNKEL (reference sequence). V was cut by 3 bases and J by 5 bases, with 10 bases left in between. The CDR3 here is CASSHEGGTEAFF. CDR3 coding DNA: TGTGCCAGCAGCCACGAGGGGGGGACTGAAGCTTTCTTT.

Many counts were recorded for this clonotype. The chain employs TRBV2 and TRBJ1-5; D is undetermined. This CDR3 region has 15 residues. The germline V gene has CDR1 SNHLY and CDR2 FYNNEI. V gave up 0 bases and J gave up 0 bases, with 6 bases separating them. In nucleotides, the CDR3 is TGTGCCAGCAGTGAAGCAAGGGATAGCAATCAGCCCCAGCATTTT. Translated, it gives CASSEARDSNQPQHF. The variable domain in full, with the rest retrieved from reference TRBV2 and TRBJ1-5, is EPEVTQTPSHQVTQMGQEVILRCVPISNHLYFYWYRQILGQKVEFLVSFYNNEISEKSEIFDDQFSVERPDGSNFTLKIRSTKLEDSAMYFCASSEARDSNQPQHFGDGTRLSIL.

CDR3 loop: CASRPRGGTYEQYF. The CDR3 DNA follows: TGTGCCAGCAGACCCAGGGGAGGGACCTACGAGCAGTACTTC. V gene TRBV4-2 combines with J gene TRBJ2-7; weak D call: TRBD2 (7 bases). V dropped 6 bases and J dropped 2 bases, with 14 bases sitting between them. Germline lookup yields CDR1 LGHNA and CDR2 YNFKEQ. The CDR3 is made up of 14 amino acids.

Points on this clonotype: This may come from a read error, since a much larger clone is one base off. The CDR3 end shows no conserved phenylalanine or tryptophan, and so a read error is likely. The V gene is TRBV9, the J gene TRBJ1-1; weak D call: TRBD1 (6 bases). Between the trimmed V and J ends, which lost 3 bases and 2 bases, there was a span of 14 bases. CDR1 and CDR2 from the germline V gene are SGDLS and YYNGEE. The CDR3 totals 15 residues. Written as DNA, the CDR3 is TGTGCCAGCAGCGGCAGGGGACAACTTAACACTGAAGCTTTCTCT. Encoded protein: CASSGRGQLNTEAFS.

This clonotype was observed at least ten times. The chain carries TRBV4-2 and TRBJ2-7; tentative D call: TRBD1 (5 bases). Germline CDR1 LGHNA, CDR2 YNFKEQ. The CDR3 length is 15 residues. Deletions cut 1 base from V and 3 bases from J, with 13 bases between. The CDR3 here is CASSQGEGEIYEQYF. CDR3 coding DNA: TGTGCCAGCAGCCAAGGGGAAGGGGAAATCTACGAGCAGTACTTC.

This clonotype came up many times. The chain's CDR3 is CASSLMGQQETQYF. Written as DNA, the CDR3 is TGTGCCAGCAGCTTAATGGGTCAGCAAGAGACCCAGTACTTC. V gene TRBV7-9 combines with J gene TRBJ2-5; D unclear. This CDR3 has 14 residues. Deletions cut 2 bases from V and 2 bases from J, with 9 bases between. Germline V CDR1 and CDR2: SEHNR, FQNEAQ (reference sequence).

This clonotype showed up just a few times. CDR3 amino acids: CASTSTAVEKLFF. DNA of the CDR3: TGTGCCAGCACGTCCACAGCAGTCGAAAAACTGTTTTTT. This chain links TRBV6-5 with TRBJ1-4; no firm D call. Trimming shortened V by 7 bases and J by 8 bases, and 14 bases separated the two germline ends. The germline V gene encodes CDR1 MNHEY and CDR2 SVGAGI. The CDR3 is 13 amino acids.

Details on this clonotype: A read error is likely, as this CDR3 ends without the conserved phenylalanine or tryptophan. The chain joins TRBV3-1 to TRBJ1-1; D remains unclear. V lost 0 bases and J 3 bases, leaving 14 bases between the germline ends. This CDR3 spans 16 amino acids. Germline loops: CDR1 LGHDT, CDR2 YNNKEL (reference sequence). CDR3 region: CASSQDRQRRDTEAFL. The CDR3 DNA reads TGTGCCAGCAGCCAAGATCGTCAACGAAGGGACACTGAAGCTTTCCTT.